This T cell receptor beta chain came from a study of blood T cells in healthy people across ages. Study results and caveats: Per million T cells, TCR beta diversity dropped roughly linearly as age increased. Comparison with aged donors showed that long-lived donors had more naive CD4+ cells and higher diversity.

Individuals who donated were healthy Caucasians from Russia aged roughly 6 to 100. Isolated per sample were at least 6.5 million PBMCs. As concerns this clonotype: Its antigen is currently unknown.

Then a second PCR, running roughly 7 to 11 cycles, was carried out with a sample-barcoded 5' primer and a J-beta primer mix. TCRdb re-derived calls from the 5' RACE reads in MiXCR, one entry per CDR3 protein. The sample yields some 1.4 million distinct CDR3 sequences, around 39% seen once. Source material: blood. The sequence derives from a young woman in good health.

The CDR3 sequence: CASSNLAGETQYF. The CDR3 DNA follows: TGTGCCAGCAGCAATCTAGCGGGAGAGACCCAGTACTTC. The gene calls are TRBV27 and TRBJ2-5, with 8 nucleotides matching TRBD2. This CDR3 contains 13 residues. The V segment lost 6 bases and the J segment 4 bases; nucleotides outside the gene matches: 4. The germline gives CDR1 MNHEY, CDR2 SMNVEV (reference sequence).